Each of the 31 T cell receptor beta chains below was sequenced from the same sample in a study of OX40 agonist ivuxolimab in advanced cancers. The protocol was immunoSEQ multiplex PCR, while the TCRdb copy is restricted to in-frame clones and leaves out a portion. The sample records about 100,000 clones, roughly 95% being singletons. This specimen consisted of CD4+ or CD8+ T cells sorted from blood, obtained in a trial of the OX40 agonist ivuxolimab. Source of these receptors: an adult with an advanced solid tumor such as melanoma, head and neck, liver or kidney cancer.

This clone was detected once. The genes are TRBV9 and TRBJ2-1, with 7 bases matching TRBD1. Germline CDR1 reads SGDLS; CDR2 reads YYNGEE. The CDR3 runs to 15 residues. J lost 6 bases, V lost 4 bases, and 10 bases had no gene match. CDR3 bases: TGTGCCAGCAGCCCGCCCGAGGACAGGACCAATGAGCAGTTCTTC. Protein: CASSPPEDRTNEQFF.

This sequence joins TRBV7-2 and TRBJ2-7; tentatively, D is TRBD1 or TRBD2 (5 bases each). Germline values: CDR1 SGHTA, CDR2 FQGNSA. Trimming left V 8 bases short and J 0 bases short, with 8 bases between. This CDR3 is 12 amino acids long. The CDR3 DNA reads TGTGCCAGCTCGGGGCGCTCCTACGAGCAGTACTTC. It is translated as CASSGRSYEQYF. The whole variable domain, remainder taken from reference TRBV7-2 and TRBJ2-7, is GAGVSQSPSNKVTEKGKDVELRCDPISGHTALYWYRQSLGQGLEFLIYFQGNSAPDKSGLPSDRFSAERTGGSVSTLTIQRTQQEDSAVYLCASSGRSYEQYFGPGTRLTVT.

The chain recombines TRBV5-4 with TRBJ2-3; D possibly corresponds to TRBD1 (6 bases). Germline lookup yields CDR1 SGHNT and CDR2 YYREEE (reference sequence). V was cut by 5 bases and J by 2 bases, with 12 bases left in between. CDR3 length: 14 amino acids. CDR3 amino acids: CASSLTGLTDTQYF. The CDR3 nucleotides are TGTGCCAGCAGTCTGACAGGACTCACAGATACGCAGTATTTT.

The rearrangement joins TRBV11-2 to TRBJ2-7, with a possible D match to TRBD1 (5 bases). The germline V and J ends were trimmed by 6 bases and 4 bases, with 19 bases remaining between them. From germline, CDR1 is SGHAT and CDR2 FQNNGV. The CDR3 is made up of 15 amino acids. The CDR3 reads CASSPPWGRAYEQYF. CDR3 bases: TGTGCCAGCAGTCCACCGTGGGGCCGCGCGTACGAGCAGTACTTC.

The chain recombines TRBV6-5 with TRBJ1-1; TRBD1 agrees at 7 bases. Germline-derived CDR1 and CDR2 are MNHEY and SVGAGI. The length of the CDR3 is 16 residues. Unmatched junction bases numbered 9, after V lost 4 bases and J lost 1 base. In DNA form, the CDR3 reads TGTGCCAGCAGTTTCCCCGGGACAGTTGCGAACACTGAAGCTTTCTTT. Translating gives CASSFPGTVANTEAFF.

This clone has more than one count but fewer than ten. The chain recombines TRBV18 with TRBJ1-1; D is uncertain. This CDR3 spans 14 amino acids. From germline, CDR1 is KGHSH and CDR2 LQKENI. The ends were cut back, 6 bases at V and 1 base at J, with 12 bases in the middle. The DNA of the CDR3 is TGTGCCAGCTCTAGAGACGCAGCGAACACTGAAGCTTTCTTT. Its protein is CASSRDAANTEAFF.

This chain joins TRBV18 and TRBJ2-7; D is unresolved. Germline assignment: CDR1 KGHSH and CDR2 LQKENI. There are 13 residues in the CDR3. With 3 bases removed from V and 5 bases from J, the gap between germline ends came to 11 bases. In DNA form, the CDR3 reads TGTGCCAGCTCACCTTTCCGCCGGAACGAGCAGTACTTC. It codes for CASSPFRRNEQYF. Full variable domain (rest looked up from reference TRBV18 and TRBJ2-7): NAGVMQNPRHLVRRRGQEARLRCSPMKGHSHVYWYRQLPEEGLKFMVYLQKENIIDESGMPKERFSAEFPKEGPSILRIQQVVRGDSAAYFCASSPFRRNEQYFGPGTRLTVT.

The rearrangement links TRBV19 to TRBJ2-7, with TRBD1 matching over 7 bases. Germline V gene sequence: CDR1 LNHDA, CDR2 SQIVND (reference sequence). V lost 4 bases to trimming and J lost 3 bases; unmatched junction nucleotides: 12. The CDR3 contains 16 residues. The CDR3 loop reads CASSSLPGQTNYEQYF. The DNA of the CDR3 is TGTGCCAGTAGTAGCCTCCCGGGACAGACCAACTACGAGCAGTACTTC.

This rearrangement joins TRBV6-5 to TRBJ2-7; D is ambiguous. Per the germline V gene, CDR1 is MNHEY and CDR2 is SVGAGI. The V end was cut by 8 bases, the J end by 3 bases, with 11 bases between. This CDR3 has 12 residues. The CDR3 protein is CASCPSGYEQYF. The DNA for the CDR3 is TGTGCCAGCTGTCCCAGTGGCTACGAGCAGTACTTC.

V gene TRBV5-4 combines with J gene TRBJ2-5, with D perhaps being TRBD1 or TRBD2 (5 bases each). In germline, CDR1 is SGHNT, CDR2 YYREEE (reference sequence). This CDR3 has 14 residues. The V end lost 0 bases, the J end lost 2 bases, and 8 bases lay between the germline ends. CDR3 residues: CASSLAGPQETQYF. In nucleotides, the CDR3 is TGTGCCAGCAGCTTGGCGGGGCCGCAAGAGACCCAGTACTTC.

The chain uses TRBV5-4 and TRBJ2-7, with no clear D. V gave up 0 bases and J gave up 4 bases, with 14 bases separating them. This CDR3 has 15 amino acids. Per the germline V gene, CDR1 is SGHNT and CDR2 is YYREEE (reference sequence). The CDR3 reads CASSLASAERYEQYF. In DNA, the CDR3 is TGTGCCAGCAGCTTGGCCAGCGCGGAGAGATACGAGCAGTACTTC.

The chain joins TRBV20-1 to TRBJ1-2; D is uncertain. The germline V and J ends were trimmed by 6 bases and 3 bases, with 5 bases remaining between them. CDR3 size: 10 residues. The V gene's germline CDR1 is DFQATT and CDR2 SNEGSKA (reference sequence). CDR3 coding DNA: TGCAGTGCCACCCACTATGGCTACACCTTC. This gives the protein CSATHYGYTF.

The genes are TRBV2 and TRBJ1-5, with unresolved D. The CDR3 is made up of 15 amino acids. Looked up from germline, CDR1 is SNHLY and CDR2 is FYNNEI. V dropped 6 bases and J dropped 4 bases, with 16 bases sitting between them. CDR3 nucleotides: TGTGCCAGCAGCAACTCACAGATTCCTAATCAGCCCCAGCATTTT. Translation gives CASSNSQIPNQPQHF.

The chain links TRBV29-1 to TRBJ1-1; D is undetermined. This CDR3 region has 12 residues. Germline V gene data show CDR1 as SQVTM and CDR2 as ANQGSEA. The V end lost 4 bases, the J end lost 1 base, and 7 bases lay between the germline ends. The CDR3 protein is CSVAEGNTEAFF. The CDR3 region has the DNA TGCAGCGTTGCTGAGGGGAACACTGAAGCTTTCTTT.

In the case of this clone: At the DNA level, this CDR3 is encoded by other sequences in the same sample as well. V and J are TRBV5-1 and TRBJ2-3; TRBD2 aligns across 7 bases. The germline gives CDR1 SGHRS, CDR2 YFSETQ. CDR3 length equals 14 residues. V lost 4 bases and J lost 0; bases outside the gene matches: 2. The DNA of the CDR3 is TGCGCCAGCAGCCCGGGGGGTAGCACAGATACGCAGTATTTT. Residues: CASSPGGSTDTQYF.

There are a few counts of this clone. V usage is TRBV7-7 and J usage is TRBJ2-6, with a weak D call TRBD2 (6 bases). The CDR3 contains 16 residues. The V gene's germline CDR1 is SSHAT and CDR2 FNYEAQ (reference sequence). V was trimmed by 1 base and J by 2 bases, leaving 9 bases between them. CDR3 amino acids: CASSLGSGAGANVLTF. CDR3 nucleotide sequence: TGTGCCAGCAGCTTAGGATCGGGGGCTGGGGCCAACGTCCTGACTTTC. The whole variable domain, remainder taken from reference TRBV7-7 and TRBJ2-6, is GAGVSQSPRYKVTKRGQDVTLRCDPISSHATLYWYQQALGQGPEFLTYFNYEAQPDKSGLPSDRFSAERPEGSISTLTIQRTEQRDSAMYRCASSLGSGAGANVLTFGAGSRLTVL.

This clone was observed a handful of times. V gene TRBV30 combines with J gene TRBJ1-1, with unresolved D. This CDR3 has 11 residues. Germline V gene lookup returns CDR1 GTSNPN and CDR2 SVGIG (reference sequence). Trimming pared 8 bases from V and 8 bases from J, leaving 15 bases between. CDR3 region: CAGIPRTEAFF. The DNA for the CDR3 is TGTGCCGGCATTCCTAGGACGGAAGCTTTCTTT.

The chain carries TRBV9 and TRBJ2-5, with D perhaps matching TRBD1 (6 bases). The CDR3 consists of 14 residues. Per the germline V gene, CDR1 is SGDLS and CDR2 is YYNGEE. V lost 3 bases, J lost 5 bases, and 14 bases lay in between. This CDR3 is CASSAGHSRETQYF. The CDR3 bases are TGTGCCAGCAGCGCGGGACACTCCAGGGAGACCCAGTACTTC.

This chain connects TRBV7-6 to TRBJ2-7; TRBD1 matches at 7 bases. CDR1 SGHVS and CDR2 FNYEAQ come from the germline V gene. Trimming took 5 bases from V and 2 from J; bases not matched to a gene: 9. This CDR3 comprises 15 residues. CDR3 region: CASSATGKGTYEQYF. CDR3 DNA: TGTGCCAGCAGCGCGACAGGGAAGGGGACCTACGAGCAGTACTTC.

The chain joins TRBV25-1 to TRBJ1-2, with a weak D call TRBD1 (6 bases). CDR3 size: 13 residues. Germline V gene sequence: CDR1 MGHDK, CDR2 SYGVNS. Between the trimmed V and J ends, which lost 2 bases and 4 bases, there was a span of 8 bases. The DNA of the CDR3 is TGTGCCAGCAGTGAAGCAGGGGCCTATGGCTACACCTTC. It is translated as CASSEAGAYGYTF.

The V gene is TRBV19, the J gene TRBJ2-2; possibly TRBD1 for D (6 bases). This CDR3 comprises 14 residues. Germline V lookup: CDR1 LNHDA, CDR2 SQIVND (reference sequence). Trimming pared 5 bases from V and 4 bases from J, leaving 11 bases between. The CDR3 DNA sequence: TGTGCCAGTAGTCAATTGGGGGCCACCGGGGAGCTGTTTTTT. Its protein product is CASSQLGATGELFF.

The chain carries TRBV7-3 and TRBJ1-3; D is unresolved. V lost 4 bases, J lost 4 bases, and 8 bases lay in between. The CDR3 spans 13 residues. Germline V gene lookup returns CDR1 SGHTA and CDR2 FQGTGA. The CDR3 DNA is TGTGCCAGCAGCTCCTTGTACGGAAACACCATATATTTT. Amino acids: CASSSLYGNTIYF.

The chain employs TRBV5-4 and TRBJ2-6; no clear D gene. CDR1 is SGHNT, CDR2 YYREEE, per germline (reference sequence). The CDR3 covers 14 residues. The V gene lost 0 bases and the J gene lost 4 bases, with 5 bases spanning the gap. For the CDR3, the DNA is TGTGCCAGCAGCTTGGTACAGGGGGCCAACGTCCTGACTTTC. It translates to CASSLVQGANVLTF.

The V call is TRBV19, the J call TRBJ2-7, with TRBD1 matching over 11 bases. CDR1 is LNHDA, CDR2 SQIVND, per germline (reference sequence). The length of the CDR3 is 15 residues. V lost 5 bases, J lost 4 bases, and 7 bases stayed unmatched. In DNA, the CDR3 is TGTGCCAGTAGTCGGACCGGGACAGGGGGGTACGAGCAGTACTTC. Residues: CASSRTGTGGYEQYF.

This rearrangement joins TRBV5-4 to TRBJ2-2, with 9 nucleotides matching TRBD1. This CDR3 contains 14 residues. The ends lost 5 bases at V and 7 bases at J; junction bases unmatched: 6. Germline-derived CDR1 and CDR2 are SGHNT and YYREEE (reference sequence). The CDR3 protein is CASRQGALGGELFF. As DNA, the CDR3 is TGTGCCAGCAGACAGGGGGCGCTGGGCGGGGAGCTGTTTTTT.

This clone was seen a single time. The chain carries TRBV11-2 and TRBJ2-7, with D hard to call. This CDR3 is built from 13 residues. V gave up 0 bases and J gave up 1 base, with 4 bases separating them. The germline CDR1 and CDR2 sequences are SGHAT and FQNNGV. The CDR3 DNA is TGTGCCAGCAGCTTAGAGTCTTCCTACGAGCAGTACTTC. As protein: CASSLESSYEQYF.

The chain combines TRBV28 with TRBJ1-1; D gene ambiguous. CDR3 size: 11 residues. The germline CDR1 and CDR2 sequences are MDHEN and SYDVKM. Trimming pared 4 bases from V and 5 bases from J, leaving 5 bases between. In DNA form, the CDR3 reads TGTGCCAGCAGTTGGGTGACTGAAGCTTTCTTT. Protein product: CASSWVTEAFF. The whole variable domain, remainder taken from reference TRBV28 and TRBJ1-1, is DVKVTQSSRYLVKRTGEKVFLECVQDMDHENMFWYRQDPGLGLRLIYFSYDVKMKEKGDIPEGYSVSREKKERFSLILESASTNQTSMYLCASSWVTEAFFGQGTRLTVV.

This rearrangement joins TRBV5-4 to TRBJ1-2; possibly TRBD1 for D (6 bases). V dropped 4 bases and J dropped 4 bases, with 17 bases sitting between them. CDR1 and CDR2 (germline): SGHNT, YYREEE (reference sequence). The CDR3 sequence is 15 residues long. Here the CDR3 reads CASSPAAGAPYGYTF. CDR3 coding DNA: TGTGCCAGCAGCCCGGCAGCAGGGGCCCCCTATGGCTACACCTTC.

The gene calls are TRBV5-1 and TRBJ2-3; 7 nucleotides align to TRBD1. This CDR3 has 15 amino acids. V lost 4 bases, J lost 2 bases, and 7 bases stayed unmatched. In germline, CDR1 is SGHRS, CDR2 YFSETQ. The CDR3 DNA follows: TGCGCCAGCAGCCCTAGACAGGGACCCACAGATACGCAGTATTTT. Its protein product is CASSPRQGPTDTQYF.

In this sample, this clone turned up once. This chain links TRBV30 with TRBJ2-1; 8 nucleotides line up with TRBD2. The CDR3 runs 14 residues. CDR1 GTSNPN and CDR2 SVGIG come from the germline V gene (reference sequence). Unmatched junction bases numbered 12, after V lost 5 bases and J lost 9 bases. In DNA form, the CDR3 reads TGTGCCTGGTCAATAGTGCGGGAGGACGCTGAGCAGTTCTTC. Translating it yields CAWSIVREDAEQFF. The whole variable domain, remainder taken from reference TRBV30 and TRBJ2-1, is SQTIHQWPATLVQPVGSPLSLECTVEGTSNPNLYWYRQAAGRGLQLLFYSVGIGQISSEVPQNLSASRPQDRQFILSSKKLLLSDSGFYLCAWSIVREDAEQFFGPGTRLTVL.

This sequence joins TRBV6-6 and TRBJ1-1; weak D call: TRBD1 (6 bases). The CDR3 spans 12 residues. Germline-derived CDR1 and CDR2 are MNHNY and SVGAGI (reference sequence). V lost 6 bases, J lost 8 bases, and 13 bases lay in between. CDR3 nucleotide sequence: TGTGCCAGCAGATACAGGGTTGGGGAAGCTTTCTTT. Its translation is CASRYRVGEAFF.